This T cell receptor (beta chain) was obtained from a study of OX40 agonist ivuxolimab in advanced cancers. Describing the broader study: Ivuxolimab, which targeted the costimulatory receptor OX40 (CD134), was an agonistic, fully human IgG2 monoclonal antibody. Intravenous ivuxolimab was administered to patients every 2 weeks at six dose levels: 0.01, 0.1, 0.3, 1.5, 3 and 10 mg/kg. Of the 52 patients in dose escalation, some 20 had hepatocellular carcinoma, about 15 had melanoma, 9 had renal cell carcinoma and 9 had head and neck cancer. A male proportion of around 83% and a mean age of approximately 55 years, ranging from about 23 to 90, were recorded for the dose-escalation cohort. Prior anti-PD-1, anti-PD-L1 or anti-CTLA-4 therapy was permitted, and 30% to 45% of dose-escalation patients had received checkpoint inhibitors. Partial responses occurred in three dose-escalation patients, of whom one had hepatocellular carcinoma and two had cutaneous melanoma. The point of sequencing TCRbeta in the periphery was to test whether ivuxolimab changed TCR sequence diversity and drove clonal T-cell expansion. The paper reports the monotherapy dose-escalation portion (N ≈ 52 patients) of the phase I ivuxolimab trial. Study-wide conclusions, independent of this receptor: After ivuxolimab, expanded clones were on average more numerous among CD8+ T cells than among CD4+ T cells. Low levels of normalized T-cell clonal expansion were also seen in some nonresponding patients. At doses of 0.1 to 3.0 mg/kg, clonal expansion of both CD4+ and CD8+ blood T cells was observed from baseline to week 6. In the 0.1-3.0 mg/kg groups, partial responders had among the lowest normalized peripheral clonal expansion, particularly in CD8+ T cells. The antigen specificity of the peripheral T cells that underwent clonal expansion was not determined.

Worth noting for this clone: The target of this receptor is not known. No base qualities exist here, and no much larger clone lies one base off it.

For sequencing of the TCRbeta CDR3 region, genomic DNA was extracted from the sorted cells. TCRbeta CDR3 regions were sequenced using the immunoSEQ Assay. TCRdb obtained this table from immuneACCESS and retained in-frame rearrangements with V and J assigned. These tables miss some clones; where compared with another copy, unresolved V genes account for less than half of the shortfall, and the remainder is unexplained. The sample profile shows about 83,000 clones; under 95% of them were found once. The ten largest make up around 0.71% of the sample. Including the terminal cysteine and phenylalanine, the CDR3 comprises 17 residues. Of the read, only the CDR3 DNA is kept; its 51 bases are in frame from base 1. The germline V gene yields SGHTA for CDR1 and FQGNSA for CDR2. For this chain, trimming is 2 bases at the V end and 1 base at the J end, and the number of junction bases without a gene match is 8.

The trial excluded patients who had a history of autoimmune disease or were on systemic immunosuppression. Peripheral blood for TCR sequencing was drawn from every dose cohort at baseline, at cycle 4 day 1 and at cycle 7 day 1. Samples came from an open-label, multicenter, first-in-human phase I dose-escalation trial of ivuxolimab. Adults with locally advanced or metastatic head and neck squamous cell, hepatocellular, melanoma or renal cell carcinoma were enrolled in the trial. Before TCR sequencing, CD4+ and CD8+ T cells were separately sorted from peripheral blood. The rearrangement joined TRBV7-2 to TRBJ2-3; 8 bases in the junction line up with TRBD2. This clonotype was sampled from an adult with an advanced solid tumor such as melanoma, head and neck, liver or kidney cancer. The sequences come from CD4+ or CD8+ T cells sorted from blood, collected in a trial of the OX40 agonist ivuxolimab. This receptor carries the CDR3 CASSLSMRGAGTDTQYF. The DNA is TGTGCCAGCAGCTTATCGATGCGGGGGGCCGGCACAGATACGCAGTATTTT.